A selection of T cell receptor beta chains follows, all from one sample in a study of cytomegalovirus exposure and HLA in healthy donors. The data were produced by immunoSEQ multiplex PCR, yet TCRdb's version contains in-frame clones alone and is incomplete. The profile shows roughly 100,000 clones, around three quarters of them singletons. Input material: PBMCs. These receptor sequences come from a female donor in good health and CMV-seropositive. CDR3s include the opening cysteine and the closing phenylalanine or tryptophan. D genes are given only for firm matches. Part of the rows lack a size; the others show once, few, many or a class for expanded clones.

D gene	clone size	J gene	V gene	CDR3 DNA	CDR3 protein
TRBD1	-	TRBJ1-5	TRBV5-8	TGTGCCAGCAGCTTGGGGATCGGGGACAGGGTTCAGCCCCAGCATTTT	CASSLGIGDRVQPQHF
TRBD2	-	TRBJ2-5	TRBV18	TGTGCCAGCTCACCCCTAGCGGGGAACCAAGAGACCCAGTACTTC	CASSPLAGNQETQYF
TRBD2	once	TRBJ2-2	TRBV5-1	TGCGCCAGCAGCCCGGGACTAGCGGGGGCAGGGACCGGGGAGCTGTTTTTT	CASSPGLAGAGTGELFF
-	-	TRBJ2-1	TRBV27	TGTGCCAGCAGAGACCCGGGGGAGTACAATGAGCAGTTCTTC	CASRDPGEYNEQFF
TRBD1	-	TRBJ1-1	TRBV27	TGTGCCAGCAGTTTTTCTTGGGACAGAAGTGGGACTGAAGCTTTCTTT	CASSFSWDRSGTEAFF
TRBD1	-	TRBJ2-7	TRBV6-1	TGTGCCAGCAGGACAGGGATACAAGGGGGCTACGAGCAGTACTTC	CASRTGIQGGYEQYF
-	-	TRBJ2-7	TRBV6-1	TGTGCCAGCAGTGGCCGCGGGACAGCAACCTACGAGCAGTACTTC	CASSGRGTATYEQYF
-	few	TRBJ1-3	TRBV2	TGTGCCAGCAGTGATCTTACGGTCTTGAATTTT	CASSDLTVLNF
TRBD1	-	TRBJ2-5	TRBV27	TGTGCCAGCAGTTTTTCAGGGGGAGAGACCCAGTACTTC	CASSFSGGETQYF
-	-	TRBJ1-3	TRBV2	TGTGCCAGCAGTGGAGGAGGACAGATAGGGAGCTCTGGAAACACCATATATTTT	CASSGGGQIGSSGNTIYF
-	-	TRBJ1-1	TRBV7-3	TGTGCCAGCAGCACCGGGAGCTACACTGAAGCTTTCTTT	CASSTGSYTEAFF
TRBD2	-	TRBJ2-7	TRBV4-2	TGTGCCAGCAGCCAAGATACGGCTAGCGGGACGACTAGCTACGAGCAGTACTTC	CASSQDTASGTTSYEQYF
-	-	TRBJ2-2	TRBV28	TGTGCCACCCTCGCGCGCTACAACACCGGGGAGCTGTTTTTT	CATLARYNTGELFF
TRBD2	-	TRBJ2-1	TRBV29-1	TGCAGCGTTGAAGAGCCGGGAGGGCTAGCGGGTGAGCAGTTCTTC	CSVEEPGGLAGEQFF
-	few	TRBJ2-2	TRBV6-6	TGTGCCAGCAGTTGGAATACGGGGTCCGGGGAGCTGTTTTTT	CASSWNTGSGELFF
TRBD2	-	TRBJ2-3	TRBV30	TGTGCCTGGAGTGACAGCCTAGCGGGAGGGAGCACAGATACGCAGTATTTT	CAWSDSLAGGSTDTQYF
TRBD2	-	TRBJ2-2	TRBV27	TGTGCCAGCGGGAGACTAGCGGGCAAGAACACCGGGGAGCTGTTTTTT	CASGRLAGKNTGELFF
TRBD2	few	TRBJ2-5	TRBV15	TGTGCCACCAGCAGAGGTTCAAGCGGGAGGGCCACCGAGACCCAGTACTTC	CATSRGSSGRATETQYF
-	few	TRBJ1-2	TRBV5-1	TGCGCCAGCAACCCTGGCGATTTGGGGGGGAATGGCTACACCTTC	CASNPGDLGGNGYTF
TRBD2	-	TRBJ2-5	TRBV5-4	TGTGCCAGCAGCGACCCAGCGGGAGTAGCCGAGACCCAGTACTTC	CASSDPAGVAETQYF